This paragraph covers one T cell receptor beta chain sequence. The sample comes from a study of blood T cell repertoires in COVID-19. Overall study: Samples representing acute and convalescent COVID-19 were sourced from the United States, Italy and Spain. Sample material is recorded as cDNA or gDNA derived from T cells, B-cell-depleted T cells, or PBMCs.

Methods used by the authors: Amplification of reference gene primers provided the estimated nucleated cell counts. Some clones are missing from TCRdb's copy, which holds only in-frame ones; the method was immunoSEQ multiplex PCR. V and J calls and clone size are copied from that table; D and trimming were computed from the DNA. The sample lists about 58,000 clones; about 87% were seen once. The CDR3 extends over 15 amino acids. The V and J ends lost 2 bases and 5 bases respectively, with 13 bases between them. The germline gives CDR1 LNHDA, CDR2 SQIVND (reference sequence). The genes are TRBV19 and TRBJ1-5; D might be TRBD1 (6 bases). Sequencing was done on a sample of peripheral blood. This clonotype was sampled from a man aged 60-69 years with acute or convalescent COVID-19. The CDR3 reads CASSINREGHQPQHF. The CDR3 coding sequence is TGTGCCAGTAGTATAAACAGGGAGGGTCATCAGCCCCAGCATTTT.